This TCR beta chain derives from a study of cytomegalovirus exposure and HLA in healthy donors. PCR was performed using 60 Vbeta and 13 Jbeta primers. The method was immunoSEQ multiplex PCR; TCRdb's version includes in-frame clones alone and lacks a portion of them. The profile shows approximately 81,000 clones, 84% of them singletons. Study outcomes and limitations: HLA allele associations emerged for around 16,000 TCR beta sequences in a later analysis, at 0.05 false discovery rate. Earlier findings revealed that most TCR beta V segments proved productive either about 90% or about 30% of the time.

As to this clone: Its matching antigen is unknown.

The CDR3 has 17 amino acids. After removal of 3 bases from V and 0 bases from J, the junction contained 8 bases not matched to a gene. Looked up from germline, CDR1 is SEHNR and CDR2 is FQNEAQ (reference sequence). The sequenced sample consisted of PBMCs. This rearrangement joins TRBV7-9 to TRBJ2-1, with 7 bases aligning to TRBD2. The source of this sequence is a woman in her forties or fifties in good health and CMV-seronegative. The CDR3 sequence is CASSFDTGLFSYNEQFF. The DNA for the CDR3 is TGTGCCAGCAGCTTCGATACGGGACTATTCTCCTACAATGAGCAGTTCTTC.